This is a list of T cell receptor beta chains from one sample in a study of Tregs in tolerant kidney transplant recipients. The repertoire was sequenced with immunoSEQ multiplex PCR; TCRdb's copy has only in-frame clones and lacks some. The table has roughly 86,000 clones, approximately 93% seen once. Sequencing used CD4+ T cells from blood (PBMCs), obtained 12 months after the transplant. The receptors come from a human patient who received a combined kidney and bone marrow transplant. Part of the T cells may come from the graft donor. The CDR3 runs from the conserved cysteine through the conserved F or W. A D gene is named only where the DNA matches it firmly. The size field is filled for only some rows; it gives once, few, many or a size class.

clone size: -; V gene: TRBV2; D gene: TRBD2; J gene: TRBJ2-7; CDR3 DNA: TGTGCCAGCAGGGGAGGGCCGAATTCCTACGAGCAGTACTTC; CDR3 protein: CASRGGPNSYEQYF
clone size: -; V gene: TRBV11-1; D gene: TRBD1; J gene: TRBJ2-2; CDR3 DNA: TGTGCCAGCAGCGACAGGGGCCAGAAAGGGGAGCTGTTTTTT; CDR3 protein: CASSDRGQKGELFF
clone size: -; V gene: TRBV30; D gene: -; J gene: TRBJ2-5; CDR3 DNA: TGTGCCTGGAGAGGGGACTTTCTGGTAGAGACCCAGTACTTC; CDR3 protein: CAWRGDFLVETQYF
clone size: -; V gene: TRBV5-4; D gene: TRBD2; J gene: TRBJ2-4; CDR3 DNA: TGTGCCAGCAGCTCCGGACTAGCGGGATCAACGAACATTCAGTACTTC; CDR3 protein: CASSSGLAGSTNIQYF
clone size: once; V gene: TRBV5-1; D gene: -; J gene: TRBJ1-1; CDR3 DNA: TGCGCCAGCAGCGCAACGGGACAGAACACTGAAGCTTTCTTT; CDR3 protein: CASSATGQNTEAFF
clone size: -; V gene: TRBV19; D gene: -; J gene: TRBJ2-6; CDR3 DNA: TGTGCCAGTAGTATAAATTCCGAGGGGGCCAACGTCCTGACTTTC; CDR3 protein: CASSINSEGANVLTF
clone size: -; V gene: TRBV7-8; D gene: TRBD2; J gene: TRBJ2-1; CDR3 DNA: TGTGCCAGCAGCCCAGGAGGGACTAGCGGGAGTAATGAGCAGTTCTTC; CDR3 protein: CASSPGGTSGSNEQFF
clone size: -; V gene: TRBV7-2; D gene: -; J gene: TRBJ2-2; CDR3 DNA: TGTGCCAGCAGCCCCCGGGACTCCAAAAAAGGCGGGGAGCTGTTTTTT; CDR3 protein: CASSPRDSKKGGELFF
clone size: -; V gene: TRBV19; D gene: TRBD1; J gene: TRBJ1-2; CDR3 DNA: TGTGCCAGTACACCTACAGGGGGCCGGACCTATGGCTACACCTTC; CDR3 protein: CASTPTGGRTYGYTF
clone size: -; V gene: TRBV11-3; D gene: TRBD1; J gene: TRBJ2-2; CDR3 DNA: TGTGCCAGCAGCCAGGGGCCGGGACAGGGGGCGGGGACCGGGGAGCTGTTTTTT; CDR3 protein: CASSQGPGQGAGTGELFF
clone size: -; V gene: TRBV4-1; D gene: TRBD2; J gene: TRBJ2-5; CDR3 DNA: TGCGCCAGCAGCCAATCCGATAGCGGGTACCAAGAGACCCAGTACTTC; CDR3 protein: CASSQSDSGYQETQYF
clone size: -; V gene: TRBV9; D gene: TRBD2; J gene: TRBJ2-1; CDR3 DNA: TGTGCCAGCAGCAGCGGGGGGCCCCTCCATGAGCAGTTCTTC; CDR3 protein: CASSSGGPLHEQFF
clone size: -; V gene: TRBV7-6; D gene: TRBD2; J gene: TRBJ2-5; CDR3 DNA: TGTGCCAGCAGCTTTGGTCCGGGACTAGCGGAACAAGAGACCCAGTACTTC; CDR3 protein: CASSFGPGLAEQETQYF
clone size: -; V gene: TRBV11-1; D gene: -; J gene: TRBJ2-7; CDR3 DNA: TGTGCCAGCAGCTTAGGGACAGATTCCTACGAGCAGTACTTC; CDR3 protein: CASSLGTDSYEQYF
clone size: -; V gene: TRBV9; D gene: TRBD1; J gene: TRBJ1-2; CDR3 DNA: TGTGCCAGCAGCGCCGGGACAGCTACATATGGCTACACCTTC; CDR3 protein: CASSAGTATYGYTF
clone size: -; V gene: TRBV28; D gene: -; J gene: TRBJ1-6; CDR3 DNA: TGTGCCAGCAGTAAGGCCGGGAATAATTCCCCCCTCCACTTT; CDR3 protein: CASSKAGNNSPLHF
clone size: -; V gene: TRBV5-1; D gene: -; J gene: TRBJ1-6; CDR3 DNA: TGCGCCAGCAGTAAGAAACAGGGAGAGGGCCATAATTCACCCCTCCACTTT; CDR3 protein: CASSKKQGEGHNSPLHF
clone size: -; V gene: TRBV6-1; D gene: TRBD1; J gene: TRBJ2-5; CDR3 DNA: TGTGCCAGCAGTGGAGCCCCGGGACAGCAAGAGACCCAGTACTTC; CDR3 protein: CASSGAPGQQETQYF
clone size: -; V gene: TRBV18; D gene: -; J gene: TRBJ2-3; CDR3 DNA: TGTGCCAGCGTTTATACAGGGACAGATACGCAGTATTTT; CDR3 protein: CASVYTGTDTQYF
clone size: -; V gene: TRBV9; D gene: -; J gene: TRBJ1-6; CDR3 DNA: TGTGCCAGCAGCGTCGGACAGAGCTCCTATAATTCCCCCCTCCACTTT; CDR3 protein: CASSVGQSSYNSPLHF
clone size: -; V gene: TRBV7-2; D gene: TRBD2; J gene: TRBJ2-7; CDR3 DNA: TGTGCCAGCAGTCACGCAGCGGGGTACGAGCAGTACTTC; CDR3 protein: CASSHAAGYEQYF
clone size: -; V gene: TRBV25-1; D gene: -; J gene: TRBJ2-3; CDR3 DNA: TGTGCCAGCAACAGGGGCACAGATACGCAGTATTTT; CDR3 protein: CASNRGTDTQYF
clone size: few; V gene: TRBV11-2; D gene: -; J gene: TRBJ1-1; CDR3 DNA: TGTGCCAGCACAATAGGGGGTACCATGGGCACTGAAGCTTTCTTT; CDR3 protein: CASTIGGTMGTEAFF
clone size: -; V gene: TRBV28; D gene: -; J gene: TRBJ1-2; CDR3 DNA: TGTGCCAGCAGTTCCGTCGGGGATACCTACCTCTATGGCTACACCTTC; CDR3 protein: CASSSVGDTYLYGYTF
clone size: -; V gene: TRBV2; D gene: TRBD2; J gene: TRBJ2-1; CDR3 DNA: TGTGCCAGCAGTAAACTAGCGGGGGAGATCAATGAGCAGTTCTTC; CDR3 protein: CASSKLAGEINEQFF
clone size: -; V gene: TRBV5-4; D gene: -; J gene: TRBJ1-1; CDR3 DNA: TGTGCCAGCAAAAAAGCGGGGGGGCTCACTGAAGCTTTCTTT; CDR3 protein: CASKKAGGLTEAFF
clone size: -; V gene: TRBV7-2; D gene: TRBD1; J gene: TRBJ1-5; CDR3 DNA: TGTGCCAGCAGCCCGGGCCAGGGGGCTAATCAGCCCCAGCATTTT; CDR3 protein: CASSPGQGANQPQHF
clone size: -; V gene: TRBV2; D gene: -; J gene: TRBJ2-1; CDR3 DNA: TGTGCCAGCAGTGCTAATGAGCAGTTCTTC; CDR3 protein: CASSANEQFF
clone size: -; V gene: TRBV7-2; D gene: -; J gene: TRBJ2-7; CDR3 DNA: TGTGCCAGCAGCTTAGCCACAGGGGAGGCCTACGAGCAGTACTTC; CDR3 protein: CASSLATGEAYEQYF
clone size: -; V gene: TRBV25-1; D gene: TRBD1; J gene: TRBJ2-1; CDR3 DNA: TGTGCCAGCAGTGAAGACAGGGTCCCCTACAATGAGCAGTTCTTC; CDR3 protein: CASSEDRVPYNEQFF
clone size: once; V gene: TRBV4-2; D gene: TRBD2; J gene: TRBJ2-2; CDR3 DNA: TGTGCCAGCAGCCTGGCTAGCGGGACGGAAGGGGAGCTGTTTTTT; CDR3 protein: CASSLASGTEGELFF
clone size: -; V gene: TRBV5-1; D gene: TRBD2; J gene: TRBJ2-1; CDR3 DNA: TGCGCCAGCAGTGTCTTAGCGGGGGCTGGCAATGAGCAGTTCTTC; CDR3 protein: CASSVLAGAGNEQFF
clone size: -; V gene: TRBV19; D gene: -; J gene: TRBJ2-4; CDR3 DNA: TGTGCCAGTAGCAATAGTGGGGCGGAGGGGCCCAAAAACATTCAGTACTTC; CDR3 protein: CASSNSGAEGPKNIQYF
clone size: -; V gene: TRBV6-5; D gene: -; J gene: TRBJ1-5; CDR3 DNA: TGTGCCAGCAGGCGGGGGGTAGCAAATCAGCCCCAGCATTTT; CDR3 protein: CASRRGVANQPQHF
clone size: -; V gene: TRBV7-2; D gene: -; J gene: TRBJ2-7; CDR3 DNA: TGTGCCAGCAGCTTAGTACAGGGTGCGAACGAGCAGTACTTC; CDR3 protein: CASSLVQGANEQYF
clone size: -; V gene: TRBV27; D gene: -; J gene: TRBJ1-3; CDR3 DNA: TGTGCCAGCAGTCTGGGACACCCGAACTCTGGAAACACCATATATTTT; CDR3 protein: CASSLGHPNSGNTIYF
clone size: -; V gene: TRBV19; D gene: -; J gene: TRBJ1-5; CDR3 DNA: TGTGCCAGTAGTATAAATCCGGGGGGATATCAGCCCCAGCATTTT; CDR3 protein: CASSINPGGYQPQHF
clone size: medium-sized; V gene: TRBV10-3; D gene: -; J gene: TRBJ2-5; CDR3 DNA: TGTGCCATCAGTGAAGGACAGCGGTACCAAGAGACCCAGTACTTC; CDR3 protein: CAISEGQRYQETQYF
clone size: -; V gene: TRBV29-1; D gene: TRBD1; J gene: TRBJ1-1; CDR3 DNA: TGCAGCGTAAATCGGGACAGGCCGAACACTGAAGCTTTCTTT; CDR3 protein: CSVNRDRPNTEAFF
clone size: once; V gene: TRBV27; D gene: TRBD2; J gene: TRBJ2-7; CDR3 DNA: TGTGCCAGCAGATCAATAGCGGGAGGTCCAATGAAGCAGTACTTC; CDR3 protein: CASRSIAGGPMKQYF
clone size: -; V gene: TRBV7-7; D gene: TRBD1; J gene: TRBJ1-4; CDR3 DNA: TGTGCCAGCAGCCCCGGGACAGGGGGCGGGGGTGAAAAACTGTTTTTT; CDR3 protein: CASSPGTGGGGEKLFF
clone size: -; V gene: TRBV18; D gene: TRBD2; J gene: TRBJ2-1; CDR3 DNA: TGTGCCAGCTCCCTGAGCGGGAGATCCTACAATGAGCAGTTCTTC; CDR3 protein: CASSLSGRSYNEQFF
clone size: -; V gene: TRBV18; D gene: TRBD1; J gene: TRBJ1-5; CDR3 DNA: TGTGCCAGCTCACCGTCACAGGGGGCAGGCCAGCCCCAGCATTTT; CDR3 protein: CASSPSQGAGQPQHF
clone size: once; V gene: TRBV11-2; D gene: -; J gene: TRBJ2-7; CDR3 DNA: TGTGCCAGCAGCTTAGAATCACAGGGATGCGAGCAGTACTTC; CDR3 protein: CASSLESQGCEQYF
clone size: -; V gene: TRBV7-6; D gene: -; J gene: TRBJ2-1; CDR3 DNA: TGTGCCAGCAGCTTAGCGCGGAATTCTCAGGGCCGACAGTTCTTC; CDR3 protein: CASSLARNSQGRQFF
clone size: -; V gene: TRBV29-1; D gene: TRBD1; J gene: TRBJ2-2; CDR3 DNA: TGCAGCCACAGGGGGACGAACACCGGGGAGCTGTTTTTT; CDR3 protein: CSHRGTNTGELFF
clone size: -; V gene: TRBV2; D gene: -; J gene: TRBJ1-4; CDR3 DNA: TGTGCCAGCAAAAACAGAAGAGTCGAACTGTTTTTT; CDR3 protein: CASKNRRVELFF
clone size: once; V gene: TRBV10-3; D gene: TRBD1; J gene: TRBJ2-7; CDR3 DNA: TGTGCCATCAGCTCCCAGACAGGGACCGCCCGCTACGAGCAGTACTTC; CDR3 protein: CAISSQTGTARYEQYF
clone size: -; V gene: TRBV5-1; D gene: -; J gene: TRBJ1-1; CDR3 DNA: TGCGCCAGCAGCTTGGACAGGGACACTGAAGCTTTCTTT; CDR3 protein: CASSLDRDTEAFF
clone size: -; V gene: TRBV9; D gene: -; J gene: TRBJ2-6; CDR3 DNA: TGTGCCAGCGGGCCGAGGGCTGGGGCCAACGTCCTGACTTTC; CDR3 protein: CASGPRAGANVLTF
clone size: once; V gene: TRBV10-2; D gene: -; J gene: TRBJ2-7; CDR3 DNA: TGCGCCAGCAGTGATTCAGGCAAAAGCTCCTACGAGCAGTACTTC; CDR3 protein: CASSDSGKSSYEQYF
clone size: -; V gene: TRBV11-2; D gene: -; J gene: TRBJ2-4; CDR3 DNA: TGTGCCAGCAGCCCAGGACTCCCCCCCAAAAACATTCAGTACTTC; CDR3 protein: CASSPGLPPKNIQYF
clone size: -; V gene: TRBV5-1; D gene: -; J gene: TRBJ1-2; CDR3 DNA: TGCGCCAGCAGCTTCACAGGGTCGAGCTATGGCTACACCTTC; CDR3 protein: CASSFTGSSYGYTF
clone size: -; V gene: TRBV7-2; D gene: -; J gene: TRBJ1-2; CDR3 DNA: TGTGCCAGCAGCCCGGGGGGAAATCCTAACTATGGCTACACCTTC; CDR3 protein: CASSPGGNPNYGYTF
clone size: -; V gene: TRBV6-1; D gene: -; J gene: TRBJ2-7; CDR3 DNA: TGTGCCAGCAGTGAAGCGAGGGCCGATAAACCCTACGAGCAGTACTTC; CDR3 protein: CASSEARADKPYEQYF
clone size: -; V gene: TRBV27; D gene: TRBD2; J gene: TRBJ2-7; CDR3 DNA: TGTGCCAGCAGGGGAATGGGACTAGCGGGATCCTCGGGCTACGAGCAGTACTTC; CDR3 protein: CASRGMGLAGSSGYEQYF
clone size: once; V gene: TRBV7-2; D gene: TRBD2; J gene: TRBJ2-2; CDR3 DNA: TGTGCCAGCAGCGGGACTACCCAAACCGGGGAGCTGTTTTTT; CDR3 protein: CASSGTTQTGELFF